These 7 T cell receptor beta chains came from one sample sequenced in a study of blood T cell repertoires in COVID-19. TCRdb's table, derived via immunoSEQ multiplex PCR, lists solely in-frame clones and lacks some. The sample contains approximately 230,000 clones, more than 75% of which appear only once. Sequenced sample: PBMCs or T cells enriched from blood (not recorded which). These receptors all stem from a man between 35 and 55 years old who had recovered from COVID-19.

The V call is TRBV9, the J call TRBJ1-2; D is perhaps TRBD1 (6 bases). Trimming removed 0 bases at V and 6 bases at J, with 15 bases between. The CDR3 is made up of 15 amino acids. Germline V lookup: CDR1 SGDLS, CDR2 YYNGEE. This CDR3 is CASSVGADSPHGYTF. In DNA form, the CDR3 reads TGTGCCAGCAGCGTAGGGGCGGACAGTCCTCATGGCTACACCTTC.

This clone was seen only a few times. This chain uses TRBV30 with TRBJ1-1, with D perhaps TRBD1 (6 bases). Trimming took 3 bases from V and 1 from J, leaving 9 bases between them. This CDR3 has 13 amino acids. Germline CDR1 is GTSNPN and CDR2 is SVGIG (reference sequence). The CDR3 DNA reads TGTGCCTGGAGCCCGGACAGGAACACTGAAGCTTTCTTT. It translates to CAWSPDRNTEAFF.

This chain uses TRBV4-3 with TRBJ1-4; D possibly corresponds to TRBD1 (5 bases). V was cut by 0 bases and J by 4 bases, with 12 bases left in between. This CDR3 is built from 16 residues. Looked up from germline, CDR1 is LGHNA and CDR2 is YSLEER. Here the CDR3 reads CASSQDLPGNNEKLFF. CDR3 coding DNA: TGCGCCAGCAGCCAAGATCTGCCAGGGAATAATGAAAAACTGTTTTTT.

The chain couples TRBV30 to TRBJ2-7; 8 bases are a match to TRBD1. Germline V gene sequence: CDR1 GTSNPN, CDR2 SVGIG (reference sequence). The CDR3 has 13 residues. V shed 2 bases, J shed 6 bases, and the junction held 6 bases outside the gene matches. For the CDR3, the DNA is TGTGCCTGGAGTCGCAGGGGGCCGGCCGAGCAGTACTTC. Protein: CAWSRRGPAEQYF.

This clone was seen only a few times. This sequence joins TRBV9 and TRBJ2-2, with D possibly being TRBD1 (6 bases). CDR3 length: 14 residues. The V gene lost 2 bases and the J gene lost 5 bases, with 10 bases spanning the gap. The germline V gene has CDR1 SGDLS and CDR2 YYNGEE. The DNA for the CDR3 is TGTGCCAGCAGCGTTGAGGGGGAAACCGGGGAGCTGTTTTTT. Translating gives CASSVEGETGELFF.

This chain links TRBV5-1 with TRBJ2-2; D gene uncertain. With 0 bases removed from V and 0 bases from J, the gap between germline ends came to 9 bases. CDR3 length: 16 residues. Germline V gene lookup returns CDR1 SGHRS and CDR2 YFSETQ. The CDR3 DNA follows: TGCGCCAGCAGCTTGGCCCCTATTACGAACACCGGGGAGCTGTTTTTT. Amino acids: CASSLAPITNTGELFF.

The CDR3 here is CASSVLPSYNEQFF. DNA of the CDR3: TGCGCCAGCAGTGTACTACCGTCCTACAATGAGCAGTTCTTC. The chain combines TRBV5-1 with TRBJ2-1; D is uncertain. Germline V gene sequence: CDR1 SGHRS, CDR2 YFSETQ. V was shortened by 5 bases and J by 1 base, with 10 bases between the two germline ends. This CDR3 is built from 14 residues.